This T cell receptor beta chain was retrieved from a study of cytomegalovirus exposure and HLA in healthy donors. Whole-study results and caveats: Later findings reportedly placed an Asian-associated ancestry cluster below the approximately 670-donor mean for N-insertions. CMV serostatus stood as the only immune exposure information on hand. Looking again later, the authors saw that most CMV-associated TCR beta chains seemed HLA-restricted.

The PCR had 60 Vbeta and 13 Jbeta primers. Method: immunoSEQ multiplex PCR; TCRdb's copy keeps in-frame clones and lacks some. The table has tens of thousands of clones, 65% to 85% seen once; the top ten hold less than 3.5%. The V end lost 3 bases, the J end lost 4 bases, and 10 bases lay between the germline ends. The length of the CDR3 is 13 residues. Germline CDR1 reads MGHRA; CDR2 reads YSYEKL. Of note for this clone: Antigen unknown.

The receptor was derived from a woman between 25 and 40 years old in good health and CMV-seronegative. The genes are TRBV4-1 and TRBJ2-7, with D possibly matching TRBD1 (6 bases). The sequenced material came from PBMCs. The CDR3 DNA reads as TGCGCCAGCAGCCAGGTACAGGGATACGAGCAGTACTTC. This sequence encodes CASSQVQGYEQYF.